Following are 22 T cell receptor beta chains from one sample sequenced in a study of blood T cell repertoires in COVID-19. The repertoire was sequenced with immunoSEQ multiplex PCR; TCRdb's copy has only in-frame clones and lacks some. The profile shows more than 95,000 clones, about 74% of them singletons. The specimen sequenced was peripheral blood. Source of these receptors: a man of 80 years or more with COVID-19, enrolled during active disease.

The chain joins TRBV2 to TRBJ1-1, with unresolved D. CDR3 length: 14 residues. V shed 4 bases and J shed 5 bases, with 14 bases lying between them. Germline CDR1 is SNHLY and CDR2 is FYNNEI. CDR3 loop: CASSGYSGLTEAFF. The CDR3 region has the DNA TGTGCCAGCAGTGGGTATTCGGGGTTGACTGAAGCTTTCTTT.

The genes are TRBV5-1 and TRBJ1-5; TRBD1 might be the D (5 bases). The germline V gene encodes CDR1 SGHRS and CDR2 YFSETQ. The CDR3 has 15 residues. Deletions cut 1 base from V and 6 bases from J, with 14 bases between. Here the CDR3 DNA reads TGCGCCAGCAGCTTGTCTCCAGGGCCCGGTCAGCCCCAGCATTTT. This encodes CASSLSPGPGQPQHF.

This rearrangement joins TRBV5-1 to TRBJ2-1, with 8 positions matching TRBD2. Germline V gene sequence: CDR1 SGHRS, CDR2 YFSETQ. This CDR3 has 14 residues. The ends lost 6 bases at V and 3 bases at J; junction bases unmatched: 5. In DNA, the CDR3 is TGCGCCAGCAAGGGGCGGGAGGTCTACAATGAGCAGTTCTTC. Translated, it gives CASKGREVYNEQFF.

The gene calls are TRBV18 and TRBJ2-7, with D perhaps TRBD1 (6 bases). The V gene's germline CDR1 is KGHSH and CDR2 LQKENI. This CDR3 is built from 14 residues. Trimming took 3 bases from V and 1 from J, leaving 10 bases between them. The CDR3 coding sequence is TGTGCCAGCTCACCTCAGGGGCGATCCTACGAGCAGTACTTC. It codes for CASSPQGRSYEQYF.

CDR3 loop: CASRPSPGTTYEQYF. For the CDR3, the DNA is TGTGCCAGCAGGCCCTCGCCCGGGACAACCTACGAGCAGTACTTC. The chain couples TRBV7-3 to TRBJ2-7; possible D gene TRBD1, 6 bases. In germline, CDR1 is SGHTA, CDR2 FQGTGA. Trimming removed 6 bases at V and 2 bases at J, with 17 bases between. There are 15 residues in the CDR3.

CDR3 DNA: TGTGCCAGCAGCCCTACAGGGGATGGCTACACCTTC. Translation: CASSPTGDGYTF. This chain links TRBV7-9 with TRBJ1-2; 7 nucleotides line up with TRBD1. The CDR3 extends over 12 amino acids. Trimming took 5 bases from V and 6 from J; bases not matched to a gene: 3. Looked up from germline, CDR1 is SEHNR and CDR2 is FQNEAQ (reference sequence).

The chain employs TRBV27 and TRBJ2-7; 7 nucleotides align to TRBD2. Germline CDR1 is MNHEY and CDR2 is SMNVEV (reference sequence). The CDR3 length is 16 residues. V shed 0 bases, J shed 1 base, and the junction held 6 bases outside the gene matches. The CDR3 sequence: CASSLSEGTISYEQYF. In nucleotides, the CDR3 is TGTGCCAGCAGTTTATCCGAAGGGACTATTTCCTACGAGCAGTACTTC.

The V and J genes are TRBV21-1 and TRBJ2-1; TRBD1, the table's D call, was not compared with the DNA. TRBV21-1 is a pseudogene locus. CDR3 length: 15 residues. CDR3 amino acids: CASSKDNHSYNEQFF. CDR3 in DNA: TGTGCCAGCAGCAAGGACAACCACTCCTACAATGAGCAGTTCTTC.

The chain links TRBV5-4 to TRBJ2-7; 8 nucleotides align to TRBD1. CDR1 is SGHNT, CDR2 YYREEE, per germline (reference sequence). The V gene end was trimmed by 5 bases and the J gene end by 0 bases; junction bases not matched to a gene: 4. The CDR3 contains 14 residues. This CDR3 reads CASSQTGASYEQYF. The DNA of the CDR3 is TGTGCCAGCAGTCAGACAGGGGCCTCCTACGAGCAGTACTTC.

CDR3 loop: CASSLATAGNTIYF. CDR3 sequence (DNA): TGCGCCAGCAGCTTGGCAACGGCTGGAAACACCATATATTTT. This chain uses TRBV5-1 with TRBJ1-3; D gene unclear. Germline CDR1 and CDR2: SGHRS and YFSETQ. V gave up 0 bases and J gave up 2 bases, with 6 bases separating them. CDR3 length: 14 residues.

The rearrangement links TRBV5-1 to TRBJ2-1; 7 bases fit TRBD2. CDR1 and CDR2 (germline): SGHRS, YFSETQ. J was trimmed by 4 bases and V by 1 base; bases with no gene match: 8. The CDR3 runs to 16 residues. The CDR3 loop reads CASSLHTAGMYNEQFF. The CDR3 DNA is TGCGCCAGCAGCTTGCATACAGCGGGGATGTACAATGAGCAGTTCTTC.

This CDR3 is CASSLAAQVYGYTF. CDR3 nucleotide sequence: TGTGCCAGCAGCTTGGCGGCGCAGGTCTATGGCTACACCTTC. The chain couples TRBV5-6 to TRBJ1-2; D uncertain. Trimming left V 0 bases short and J 4 bases short, with 10 bases between. CDR1 is SGHDT, CDR2 YYEEEE, per germline. The length of the CDR3 is 14 residues. Filled out from reference TRBV5-6 and TRBJ1-2, the complete variable domain reads DAGVTQSPTHLIKTRGQQVTLRCSPKSGHDTVSWYQQALGQGPQFIFQYYEEEERQRGNFPDRFSGHQFPNYSSELNVNALLLGDSALYLCASSLAAQVYGYTFGSGTRLTVV.

V usage is TRBV5-5 and J usage is TRBJ2-7, with TRBD2 as a possible D gene (5 bases). The CDR3 runs 15 residues. Germline lookup yields CDR1 SGHKS and CDR2 YYEKEE (reference sequence). V shed 0 bases and J shed 9 bases, with 19 bases lying between them. The CDR3 DNA follows: TGTGCCAGCAGCTTGGCCCGAGGGTTTGACGCTGCGCAGTACTTC. It yields the protein CASSLARGFDAAQYF.

A single count supports this clone. This chain uses TRBV19 with TRBJ1-2; 7 bases map to TRBD1. Germline V gene lookup returns CDR1 LNHDA and CDR2 SQIVND (reference sequence). Germline trimming cut 5 bases from V and 5 bases from J; bases unmatched to any gene: 8. This CDR3 is built from 14 residues. The CDR3 bases are TGTGCCAGTAGTCCTCGGGACAGACTTTATGGCTACACCTTC. It specifies CASSPRDRLYGYTF.

This chain uses TRBV29-1 with TRBJ2-7; 9 bases align to TRBD1. The germline V gene has CDR1 SQVTM and CDR2 ANQGSEA. Trimming cost V 0 bases and J 2 bases; bases outside gene matches: 5. CDR3 size: 15 residues. CDR3 residues: CSVEDDRTGAYEQYF. For the CDR3, the DNA is TGCAGCGTTGAAGATGATCGGACAGGGGCCTACGAGCAGTACTTC.

The chain links TRBV5-5 to TRBJ2-1; TRBD2 agrees at 9 bases. After removal of 0 bases from V and 7 bases from J, the junction contained 8 bases not matched to a gene. The germline V gene has CDR1 SGHKS and CDR2 YYEKEE (reference sequence). CDR3 length equals 16 residues. The CDR3 reads CASSLGAGLALNEQFF. As DNA, the CDR3 is TGTGCCAGCAGCTTGGGGGCGGGACTAGCTTTGAATGAGCAGTTCTTC.

The chain uses TRBV7-2 and TRBJ1-2, with a tentative D call TRBD1 (6 bases). CDR1 and CDR2 (germline): SGHTA, FQGNSA. The ends were cut back, 5 bases at V and 4 bases at J, with 17 bases in the middle. The CDR3 spans 15 residues. In nucleotides, the CDR3 is TGTGCCAGCAGCCAGCGGGACATCTCCTTCTATGGCTACACCTTC. Protein sequence: CASSQRDISFYGYTF.

The chain couples TRBV5-6 to TRBJ1-2; 7 nucleotides align to TRBD1. CDR1 and CDR2 from the germline V gene are SGHDT and YYEEEE. CDR3 length: 13 residues. J lost 6 bases, V lost 6 bases, and 8 bases had no gene match. The CDR3 DNA sequence: TGTGCCAGCACCAAGGGACAGTGGGATGGCTACACCTTC. Its protein is CASTKGQWDGYTF.

The V call is TRBV5-1, the J call TRBJ2-6, with a tentative D call TRBD2 (6 bases). Trimming removed 7 bases from V and 0 bases from J, with 8 bases in between. CDR1 is SGHRS and CDR2 is YFSETQ in the germline V gene. This CDR3 spans 14 amino acids. The CDR3 DNA reads TGCGCCAGCTCGGGGGACTCTGGGGCCAACGTCCTGACTTTC. Translation gives CASSGDSGANVLTF.

The genes are TRBV7-9 and TRBJ2-7; D unresolved. The CDR3 sequence is 14 residues long. CDR1 SEHNR and CDR2 FQNEAQ come from the germline V gene (reference sequence). Deletions cut 2 bases from V and 5 bases from J, with 13 bases between. DNA of the CDR3: TGTGCCAGCAGCTTATCGGCAGGAACCAACGAGCAGTACTTC. Translating gives CASSLSAGTNEQYF.

The V gene is TRBV12-2, the J gene TRBJ1-6. TRBV12-2 is marked as a pseudogene. This CDR3 contains 18 residues. CDR3 loop: CASRSTALGRGYNSPLHF. CDR3 DNA sequence: TGTGCAAGTCGCTCCACAGCGTTAGGCCGGGGTTATAATTCACCCCTCCACTTT.

This clone was seen a handful of times. CDR3 loop: CATSIPTSGSFPTGELFF. The DNA for the CDR3 is TGTGCCACCAGCATTCCGACTAGCGGGTCCTTTCCCACCGGGGAGCTGTTTTTT. The J gene is TRBJ2-2, the V gene TRBV15, with 10 bases that match TRBD2. The germline CDR1 and CDR2 sequences are LNHNV and YYDKDF (reference sequence). V trimming: 4 bases; J trimming: 4 bases; junction bases outside the gene matches: 12. CDR3 length: 18 residues.